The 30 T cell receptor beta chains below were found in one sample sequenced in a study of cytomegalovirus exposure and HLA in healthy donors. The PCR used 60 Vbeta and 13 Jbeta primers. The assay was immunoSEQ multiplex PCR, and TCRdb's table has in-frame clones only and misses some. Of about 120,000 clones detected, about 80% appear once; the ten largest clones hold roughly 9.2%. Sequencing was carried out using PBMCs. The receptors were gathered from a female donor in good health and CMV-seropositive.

CDR3 DNA sequence: TGTGCCAGCAGCCAAGATGAGTTCGGGACAGGGGCGGACACCGGGGAGCTGTTTTTT. It yields the protein CASSQDEFGTGADTGELFF. V and J are TRBV14 and TRBJ2-2; 10 positions match TRBD1. This CDR3 has 19 amino acids. Germline CDR1 and CDR2: SGHDN and FVKESK. The V gene end was trimmed by 0 bases and the J gene end by 3 bases; junction bases not matched to a gene: 10.

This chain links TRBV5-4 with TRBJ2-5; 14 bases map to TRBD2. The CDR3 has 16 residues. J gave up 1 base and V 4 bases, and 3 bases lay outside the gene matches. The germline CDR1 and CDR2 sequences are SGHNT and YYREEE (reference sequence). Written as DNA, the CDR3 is TGTGCCAGCAGCCCCGGGACTAGCGGGGGCCAAGAGACCCAGTACTTC. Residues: CASSPGTSGGQETQYF.

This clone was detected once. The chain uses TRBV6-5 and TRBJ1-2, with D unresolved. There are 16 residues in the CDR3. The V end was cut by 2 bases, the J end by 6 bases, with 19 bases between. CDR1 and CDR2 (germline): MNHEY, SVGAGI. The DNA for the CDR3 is TGTGCCAGCAGTTACACCTCCCTCACGTGGGCTAATGGCTACACCTTC. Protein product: CASSYTSLTWANGYTF.

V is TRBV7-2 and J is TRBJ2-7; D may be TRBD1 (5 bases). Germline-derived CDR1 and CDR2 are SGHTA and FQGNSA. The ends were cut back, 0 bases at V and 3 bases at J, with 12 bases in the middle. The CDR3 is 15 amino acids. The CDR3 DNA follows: TGTGCCAGCAGCTTAGCGACAGCTTTAGGCTACGAGCAGTACTTC. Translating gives CASSLATALGYEQYF.

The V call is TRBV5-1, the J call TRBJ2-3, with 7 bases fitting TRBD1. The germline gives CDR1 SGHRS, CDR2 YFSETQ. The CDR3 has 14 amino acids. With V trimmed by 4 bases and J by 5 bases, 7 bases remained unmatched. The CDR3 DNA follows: TGCGCCAGCAGCCCCGAGGGGGACAGAGATACGCAGTATTTT. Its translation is CASSPEGDRDTQYF.

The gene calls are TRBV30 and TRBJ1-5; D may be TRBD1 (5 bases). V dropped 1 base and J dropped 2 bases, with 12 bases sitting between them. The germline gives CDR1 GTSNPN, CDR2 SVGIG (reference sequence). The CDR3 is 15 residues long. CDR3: CAWSGGGGGNQPQHF. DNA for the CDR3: TGTGCCTGGAGTGGTGGTGGGGGGGGCAATCAGCCCCAGCATTTT.

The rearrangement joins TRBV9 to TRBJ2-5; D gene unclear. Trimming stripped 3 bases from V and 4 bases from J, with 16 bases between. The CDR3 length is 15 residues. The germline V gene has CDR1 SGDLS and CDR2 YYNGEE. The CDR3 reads CASSALTGMGETQYF. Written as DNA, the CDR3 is TGTGCCAGCAGCGCCCTGACGGGTATGGGAGAGACCCAGTACTTC. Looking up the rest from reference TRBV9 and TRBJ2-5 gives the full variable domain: DSGVTQTPKHLITATGQRVTLRCSPRSGDLSVYWYQQSLDQGLQFLIQYYNGEERAKGNILERFSAQQFPDLHSELNLSSLELGDSALYFCASSALTGMGETQYFGPGTRLLVL.

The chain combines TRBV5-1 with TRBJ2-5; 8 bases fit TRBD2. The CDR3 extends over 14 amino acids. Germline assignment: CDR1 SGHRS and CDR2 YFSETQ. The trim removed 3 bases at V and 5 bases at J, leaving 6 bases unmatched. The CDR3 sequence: CASSYSGGPETQYF. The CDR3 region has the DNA TGCGCCAGCAGCTACAGCGGGGGCCCGGAGACCCAGTACTTC.

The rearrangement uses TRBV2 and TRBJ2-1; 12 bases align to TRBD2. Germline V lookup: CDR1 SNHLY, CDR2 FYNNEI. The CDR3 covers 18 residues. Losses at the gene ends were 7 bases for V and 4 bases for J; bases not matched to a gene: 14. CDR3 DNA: TGTGCCAGCACTTTGGGGGCTAGCGGGGGGGCGACTTACAATGAGCAGTTCTTC. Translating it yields CASTLGASGGATYNEQFF.

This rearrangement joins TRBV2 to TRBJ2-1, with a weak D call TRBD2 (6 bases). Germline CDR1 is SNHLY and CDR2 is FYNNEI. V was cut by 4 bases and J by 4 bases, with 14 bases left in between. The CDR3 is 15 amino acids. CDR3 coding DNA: TGTGCCAGCAGTGTAGACGGGGGTCCTTACAATGAGCAGTTCTTC. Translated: CASSVDGGPYNEQFF.

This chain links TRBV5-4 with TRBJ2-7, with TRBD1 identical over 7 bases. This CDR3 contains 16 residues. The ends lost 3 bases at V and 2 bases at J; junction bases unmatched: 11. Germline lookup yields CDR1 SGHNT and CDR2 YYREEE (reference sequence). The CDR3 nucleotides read TGTGCCAGCAGCTCCGGCCATGACAGGGTAACCTACGAGCAGTACTTC. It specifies CASSSGHDRVTYEQYF.

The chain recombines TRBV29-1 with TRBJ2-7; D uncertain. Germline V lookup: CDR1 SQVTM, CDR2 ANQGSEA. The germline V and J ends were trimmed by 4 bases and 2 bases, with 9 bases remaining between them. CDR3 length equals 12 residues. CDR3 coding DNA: TGCAGCGTTGTAACGAGGACCTACGAGCAGTACTTC. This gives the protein CSVVTRTYEQYF.

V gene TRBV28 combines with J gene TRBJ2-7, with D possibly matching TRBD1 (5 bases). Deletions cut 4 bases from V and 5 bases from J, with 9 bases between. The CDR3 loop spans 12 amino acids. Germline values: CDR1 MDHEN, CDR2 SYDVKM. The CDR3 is CASSSRANEQYF. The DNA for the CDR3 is TGTGCCAGCAGTTCCAGGGCTAACGAGCAGTACTTC.

The CDR3 DNA reads as TGTGCCAGCCTGGGGGGTAGCGGGGGACTTAGCTCCTACAATGAGCAGTTCTTC. Its translation: CASLGGSGGLSSYNEQFF. The chain carries TRBV27 and TRBJ2-1; 9 bases are a match to TRBD2. There are 18 residues in the CDR3. Looked up from germline, CDR1 is MNHEY and CDR2 is SMNVEV (reference sequence). The V gene end was trimmed by 8 bases and the J gene end by 0 bases; junction bases not matched to a gene: 14.

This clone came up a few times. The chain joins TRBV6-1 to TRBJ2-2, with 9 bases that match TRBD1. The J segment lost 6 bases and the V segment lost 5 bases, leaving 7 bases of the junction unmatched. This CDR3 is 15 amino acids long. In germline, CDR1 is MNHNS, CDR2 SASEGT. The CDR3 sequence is CASSFPGQGAGELFF. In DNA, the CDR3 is TGTGCCAGCAGTTTTCCGGGACAGGGCGCCGGGGAGCTGTTTTTT.

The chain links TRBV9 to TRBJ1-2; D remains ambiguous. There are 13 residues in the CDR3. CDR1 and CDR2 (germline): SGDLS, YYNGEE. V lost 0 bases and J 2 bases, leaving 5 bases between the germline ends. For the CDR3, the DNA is TGTGCCAGCAGCGTAGCAGGCAACTATGGCTACACCTTC. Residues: CASSVAGNYGYTF.

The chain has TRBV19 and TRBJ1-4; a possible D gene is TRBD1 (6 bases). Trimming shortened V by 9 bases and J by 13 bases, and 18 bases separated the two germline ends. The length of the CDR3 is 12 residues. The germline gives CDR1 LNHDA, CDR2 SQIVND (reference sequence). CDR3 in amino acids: CASAGRGEGLFF. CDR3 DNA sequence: TGTGCCAGCGCCGGCAGGGGAGAAGGACTGTTTTTT.

CDR3 nucleotide sequence: TGCGCCAGCAGCCTCGACAGTGACTCCTACAATGAGCAGTTCTTC. This translates into CASSLDSDSYNEQFF. The V gene is TRBV4-1, the J gene TRBJ2-1, with a weak D call TRBD1 (5 bases). CDR1 and CDR2 (germline): MGHRA, YSYEKL. Trimming stripped 4 bases from V and 0 bases from J, with 10 bases between. This CDR3 is built from 15 residues.

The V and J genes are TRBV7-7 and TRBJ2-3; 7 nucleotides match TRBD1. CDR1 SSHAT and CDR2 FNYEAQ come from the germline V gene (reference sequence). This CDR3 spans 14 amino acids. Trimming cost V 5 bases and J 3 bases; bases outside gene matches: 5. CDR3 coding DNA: TGTGCCAGCAGCAAACAGGGGCTGACAGATACGCAGTATTTT. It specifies CASSKQGLTDTQYF.

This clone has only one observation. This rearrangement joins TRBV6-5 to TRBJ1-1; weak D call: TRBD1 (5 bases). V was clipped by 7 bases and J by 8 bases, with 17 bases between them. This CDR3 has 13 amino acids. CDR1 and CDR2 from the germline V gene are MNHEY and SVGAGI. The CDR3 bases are TGTGCCAGCATCAGGGACCGGGAGGGGGAAGCTTTCTTT. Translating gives CASIRDREGEAFF.

The DNA for the CDR3 is TGTGCCAGCGGGACTAGCGGGGGGGCCTACGAGCAGTACTTC. It specifies CASGTSGGAYEQYF. This chain uses TRBV28 with TRBJ2-7; 16 bases map to TRBD2. The CDR3 runs to 14 residues. Germline CDR1 reads MDHEN; CDR2 reads SYDVKM. Trimming at V came to 8 bases and at J to 2 bases, leaving 0 bases not matched to a gene.

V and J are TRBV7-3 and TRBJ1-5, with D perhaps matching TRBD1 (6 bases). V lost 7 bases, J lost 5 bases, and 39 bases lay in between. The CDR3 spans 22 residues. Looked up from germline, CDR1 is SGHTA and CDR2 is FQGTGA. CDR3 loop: CASTLRGGRGQGRTGPYQPQHF. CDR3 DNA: TGTGCCAGCACCCTTAGGGGGGGCAGGGGACAAGGGCGAACTGGGCCTTATCAGCCCCAGCATTTT.

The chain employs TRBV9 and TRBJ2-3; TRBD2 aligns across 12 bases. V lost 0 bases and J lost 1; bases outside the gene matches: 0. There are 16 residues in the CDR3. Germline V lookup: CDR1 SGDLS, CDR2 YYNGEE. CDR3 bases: TGTGCCAGCAGCGTAGGGACTAGCGGGGGCACAGATACGCAGTATTTT. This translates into CASSVGTSGGTDTQYF.

The CDR3 DNA reads as TGTGCCAGCAGCTCGTCCCGGGACAGGGGGAGCTCCTACGAGCAGTACTTC. Protein: CASSSSRDRGSSYEQYF. V gene TRBV11-2 combines with J gene TRBJ2-7; 11 bases fit TRBD1. Germline lookup yields CDR1 SGHAT and CDR2 FQNNGV. V was clipped by 4 bases and J by 0 bases; unmatched bases: 8. The length of the CDR3 is 17 residues.

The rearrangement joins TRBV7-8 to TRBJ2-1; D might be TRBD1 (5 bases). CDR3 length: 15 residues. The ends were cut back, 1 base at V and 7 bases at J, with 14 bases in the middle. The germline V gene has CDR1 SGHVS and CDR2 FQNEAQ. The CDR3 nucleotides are TGTGCCAGCAGCTTAGTAAGGGGCCCCCCTAATGAGCAGTTCTTC. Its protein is CASSLVRGPPNEQFF.

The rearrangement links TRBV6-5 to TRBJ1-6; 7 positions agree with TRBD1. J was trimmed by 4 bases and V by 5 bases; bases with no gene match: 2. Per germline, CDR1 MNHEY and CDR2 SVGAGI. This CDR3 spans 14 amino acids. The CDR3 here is CASSRDSYNSPLHF. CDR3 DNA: TGTGCCAGCAGTCGGGACAGTTATAATTCACCCCTCCACTTT.

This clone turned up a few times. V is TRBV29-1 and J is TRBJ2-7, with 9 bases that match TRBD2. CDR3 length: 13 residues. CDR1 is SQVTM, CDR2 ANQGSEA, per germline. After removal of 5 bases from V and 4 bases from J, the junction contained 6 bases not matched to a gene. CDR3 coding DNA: TGCAGCGTTCTCCTAGCGGGGATGTACGAGCAGTACTTC. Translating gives CSVLLAGMYEQYF.

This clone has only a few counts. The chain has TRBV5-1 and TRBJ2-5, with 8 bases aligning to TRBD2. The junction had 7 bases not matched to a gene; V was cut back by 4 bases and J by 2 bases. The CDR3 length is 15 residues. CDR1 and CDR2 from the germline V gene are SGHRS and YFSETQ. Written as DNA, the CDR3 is TGCGCCAGCAGCGCTATTAGCGGGACTCAAGAGACCCAGTACTTC. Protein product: CASSAISGTQETQYF. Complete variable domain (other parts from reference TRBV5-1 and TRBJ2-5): KAGVTQTPRYLIKTRGQQVTLSCSPISGHRSVSWYQQTPGQGLQFLFEYFSETQRNKGNFPGRFSGRQFSNSRSEMNVSTLELGDSALYLCASSAISGTQETQYFGPGTRLLVL.

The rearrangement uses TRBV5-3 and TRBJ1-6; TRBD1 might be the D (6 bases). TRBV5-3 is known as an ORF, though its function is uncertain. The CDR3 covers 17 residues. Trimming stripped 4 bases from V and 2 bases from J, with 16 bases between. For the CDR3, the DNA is TGTGCCAGAAGCCCCTGGGGGGGGCGAGCCTATAATTCACCCCTCCACTTT. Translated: CARSPWGGRAYNSPLHF.

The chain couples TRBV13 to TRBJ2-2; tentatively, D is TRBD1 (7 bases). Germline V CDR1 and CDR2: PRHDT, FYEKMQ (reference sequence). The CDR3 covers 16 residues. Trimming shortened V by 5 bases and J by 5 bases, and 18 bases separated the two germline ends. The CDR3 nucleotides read TGTGCCAGCAGCCCCAGACAGGGTCGGGGGACCGGGGAGCTGTTTTTT. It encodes CASSPRQGRGTGELFF.